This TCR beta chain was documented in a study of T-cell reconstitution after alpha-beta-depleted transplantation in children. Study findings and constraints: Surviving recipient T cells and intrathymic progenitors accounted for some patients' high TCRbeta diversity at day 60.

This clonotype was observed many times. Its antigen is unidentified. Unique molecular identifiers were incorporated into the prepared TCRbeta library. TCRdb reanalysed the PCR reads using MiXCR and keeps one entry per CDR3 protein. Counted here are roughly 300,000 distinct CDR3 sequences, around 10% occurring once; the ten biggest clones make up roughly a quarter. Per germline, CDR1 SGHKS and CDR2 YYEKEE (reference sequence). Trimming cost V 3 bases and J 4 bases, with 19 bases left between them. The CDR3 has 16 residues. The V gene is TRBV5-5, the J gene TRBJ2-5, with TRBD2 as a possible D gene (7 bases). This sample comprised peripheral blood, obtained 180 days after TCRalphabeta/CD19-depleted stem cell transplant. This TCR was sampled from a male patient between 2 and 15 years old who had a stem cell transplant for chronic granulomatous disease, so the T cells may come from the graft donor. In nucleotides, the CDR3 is TGTGCCAGCAGCTCCGGGGGGCCAGTAGCGGGAGAGACCCAGTACTTC. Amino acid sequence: CASSSGGPVAGETQYF. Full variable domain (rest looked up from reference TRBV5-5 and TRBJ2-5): DAGVTQSPTHLIKTRGQQVTLRCSPISGHKSVSWYQQVLGQGPQFIFQYYEKEERGRGNFPDRFSARQFPNYSSELNVNALLLGDSALYLCASSSGGPVAGETQYFGPGTRLLVL.